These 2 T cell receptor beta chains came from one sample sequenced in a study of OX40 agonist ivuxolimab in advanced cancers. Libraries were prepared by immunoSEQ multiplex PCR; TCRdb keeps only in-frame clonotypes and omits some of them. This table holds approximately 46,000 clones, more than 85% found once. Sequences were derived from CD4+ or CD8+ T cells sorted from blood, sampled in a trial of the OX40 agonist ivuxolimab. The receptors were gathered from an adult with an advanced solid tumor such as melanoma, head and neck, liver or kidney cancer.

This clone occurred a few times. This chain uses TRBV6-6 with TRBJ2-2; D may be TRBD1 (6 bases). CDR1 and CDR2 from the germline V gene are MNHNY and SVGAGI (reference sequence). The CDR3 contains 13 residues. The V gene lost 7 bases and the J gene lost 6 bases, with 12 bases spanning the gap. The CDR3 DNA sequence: TGTGCCAGCACCCCTCCAGGGGCCGGGGAGCTGTTTTTT. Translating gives CASTPPGAGELFF.

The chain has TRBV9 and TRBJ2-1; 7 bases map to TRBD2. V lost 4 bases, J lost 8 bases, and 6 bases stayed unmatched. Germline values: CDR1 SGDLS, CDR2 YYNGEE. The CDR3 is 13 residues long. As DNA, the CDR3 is TGTGCCAGCAGCCCGGGGAGGGGCGATGAGCAGTTCTTC. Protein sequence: CASSPGRGDEQFF.